The 25 T cell receptor beta chains below all came from one sample that was sequenced in a study of T-cell reconstitution after alpha-beta-depleted transplantation in children. Unique molecular identifiers tagged the TCRbeta library. Using its own MiXCR run on the PCR reads, TCRdb lists one record per CDR3 protein. The profile shows over 550,000 distinct CDR3 sequences, over 9.5% of them singletons. The material sequenced was PBMCs from the stem cell graft donor, taken from the stem cell graft. The source is a human donor who donated a stem cell graft to a child with acute myeloid leukemia.

This clonotype appeared a few times. The rearrangement uses TRBV5-1 and TRBJ2-5; 9 nucleotides agree with TRBD1. CDR1 and CDR2 (germline): SGHRS, YFSETQ. This CDR3 region has 15 residues. J gave up 7 bases and V 3 bases, and 10 bases lay outside the gene matches. The CDR3 coding sequence is TGCGCCAGCAGCTCACCACAGGGGGCTGGGGGGACCCAGTACTTC. This sequence encodes CASSSPQGAGGTQYF.

This clonotype was detected a few times. V is TRBV28 and J is TRBJ2-7; a possible D gene is TRBD1 (6 bases). The germline CDR1 and CDR2 sequences are MDHEN and SYDVKM. Trimming pared 5 bases from V and 3 bases from J, leaving 14 bases between. This CDR3 comprises 14 residues. The CDR3 DNA sequence: TGTGCCAGCAGTATTACAGGGCTCGACTACGAGCAGTACTTC. Its translation: CASSITGLDYEQYF.

The chain carries TRBV27 and TRBJ1-6, with TRBD1 matching 10 bases. Losses at the gene ends were 5 bases for V and 7 bases for J; bases not matched to a gene: 5. CDR3 length: 15 residues. Germline loops: CDR1 MNHEY, CDR2 SMNVEV (reference sequence). CDR3 in amino acids: CASSLMGQGNSPLHF. CDR3 bases: TGTGCCAGCAGTCTCATGGGACAGGGGAATTCACCCCTCCACTTT.

This clonotype was detected a few times. The chain employs TRBV7-2 and TRBJ2-2; D gene unclear. The germline V gene encodes CDR1 SGHTA and CDR2 FQGNSA. This CDR3 is 16 amino acids long. Trimming removed 2 bases from V and 4 bases from J, with 14 bases in between. The CDR3 coding sequence is TGTGCCAGCAGCTTAAGTGGTCAAATGGGCACCGGGGAGCTGTTTTTT. As protein: CASSLSGQMGTGELFF.

Written as DNA, the CDR3 is TGTGCCAGCAGTGAAGGAAATACAGGGGGCATATACGAGCAGTACTTC. Its protein is CASSEGNTGGIYEQYF. The rearrangement links TRBV25-1 to TRBJ2-7; TRBD1 agrees at 9 bases. Germline CDR1 is MGHDK and CDR2 is SYGVNS. V gave up 2 bases and J gave up 4 bases; unmatched junction bases: 9. The CDR3 is made up of 16 amino acids.

CDR3 region: CASSTGQVYYEQYF. The CDR3 coding sequence is TGTGCCAGCAGCACCGGACAGGTCTACTACGAGCAGTACTTC. The chain recombines TRBV7-9 with TRBJ2-7; TRBD1 agrees at 7 bases. CDR1 SEHNR and CDR2 FQNEAQ come from the germline V gene (reference sequence). Unmatched junction bases numbered 7, after V lost 5 bases and J lost 3 bases. The CDR3 is made up of 14 amino acids.

In its sample, this clonotype was seen a few times. The chain combines TRBV20-1 with TRBJ1-3; no firm D call. Germline V CDR1 and CDR2: DFQATT, SNEGSKA (reference sequence). This CDR3 region has 14 residues. V was trimmed by 3 bases and J by 0 bases, leaving 9 bases between them. The CDR3: CSASFGSSGNTIYF. CDR3 coding DNA: TGCAGTGCTAGTTTCGGATCCTCTGGAAACACCATATATTTT.

This clonotype came up many times. The rearrangement uses TRBV20-1 and TRBJ2-1, with no clear D. The length of the CDR3 is 13 residues. In germline, CDR1 is DFQATT, CDR2 SNEGSKA (reference sequence). The V end lost 3 bases, the J end lost 4 bases, and 10 bases lay between the germline ends. The CDR3, as DNA: TGCAGTGCTAGTAAGAGCGTTTACAATGAGCAGTTCTTC. This translates into CSASKSVYNEQFF.

Many counts were recorded for this clonotype. This chain joins TRBV18 and TRBJ2-3; D remains ambiguous. V dropped 8 bases and J dropped 1 base, with 10 bases sitting between them. The CDR3 has 13 residues. Germline values: CDR1 KGHSH, CDR2 LQKENI. CDR3 in amino acids: CASSPVGTDTQYF. CDR3 DNA sequence: TGTGCCAGCAGTCCAGTGGGCACAGATACGCAGTATTTT.

This clonotype was seen many times. The chain employs TRBV20-1 and TRBJ2-5; perhaps TRBD2 as D (6 bases). CDR1 and CDR2 (germline): DFQATT, SNEGSKA (reference sequence). V lost 5 bases to trimming and J lost 5 bases, with 18 bases between them. This CDR3 has 14 amino acids. The CDR3 here is CSASPAGIGETQYF. CDR3 DNA: TGCAGTGCTTCCCCTGCGGGAATCGGGGAGACCCAGTACTTC.

The table lists this clonotype with a few counts. The chain links TRBV28 to TRBJ2-1; TRBD2 aligns across 10 bases. J lost 5 bases, V lost 3 bases, and 4 bases had no gene match. This CDR3 comprises 15 residues. Per the germline V gene, CDR1 is MDHEN and CDR2 is SYDVKM. Here the CDR3 reads CASSFRTSGHNEQFF. The CDR3 coding sequence is TGTGCCAGCAGTTTTAGGACTAGCGGACACAATGAGCAGTTCTTC.

This clonotype was seen many times. V is TRBV28 and J is TRBJ2-7; D unresolved. V lost 5 bases and J 2 bases, leaving 4 bases between the germline ends. Germline-derived CDR1 and CDR2 are MDHEN and SYDVKM. This CDR3 contains 11 residues. In nucleotides, the CDR3 is TGTGCCAGCAGTCTTCCCTACGAGCAGTACTTC. It yields the protein CASSLPYEQYF.

This clonotype was seen ten or more times. This rearrangement joins TRBV20-1 to TRBJ2-7; 12 nucleotides align to TRBD2. Germline CDR1 and CDR2: DFQATT and SNEGSKA (reference sequence). V lost 1 base to trimming and J lost 1 base; unmatched junction nucleotides: 5. The CDR3 loop spans 16 amino acids. The CDR3 DNA reads as TGCAGTGCTAGAGCGTCTAGCGGGAGGGAATCCTACGAGCAGTACTTC. Translating gives CSARASSGRESYEQYF.

This clonotype was seen ten or more times. The V call is TRBV20-1, the J call TRBJ2-2, with D possibly matching TRBD2 (6 bases). The V end was cut by 7 bases, the J end by 2 bases, with 17 bases between. This CDR3 region has 15 residues. The V gene's germline CDR1 is DFQATT and CDR2 SNEGSKA (reference sequence). The CDR3 is CSVKDGGANTGELFF. CDR3 bases: TGCAGTGTAAAGGACGGGGGAGCAAACACCGGGGAGCTGTTTTTT.

The chain uses TRBV29-1 and TRBJ2-3; 10 positions agree with TRBD2. The length of the CDR3 is 14 residues. V was clipped by 7 bases and J by 6 bases; unmatched bases: 10. The germline gives CDR1 SQVTM, CDR2 ANQGSEA. CDR3 DNA sequence: TGCAGCGGGCGCCCTACTAGCGGGAAGGATACGCAGTATTTT. As protein: CSGRPTSGKDTQYF.

Comments on this clonotype: Just one base apart from a much larger clone, this may be a read error. The chain couples TRBV7-2 to TRBJ2-2, with D perhaps matching TRBD2 (6 bases). Per the germline V gene, CDR1 is SGHTA and CDR2 is FQGNSA. The CDR3 runs 15 residues. Trimming stripped 1 base from V and 1 base from J, with 7 bases between. The CDR3 loop reads CASSLGGENTGELFF. Here the CDR3 DNA reads TGTGCCAGCAGCTTAGGGGGGGAGAACACCGGGGAGCTGTTTTTT.

V gene TRBV21-1 combines with J gene TRBJ2-7; the listed D gene, TRBD2, was not tested against the DNA. TRBV21-1 is labeled a pseudogene. The CDR3 consists of 17 residues. CDR3: CASSNSAGILVGYEQYF. CDR3 nucleotides: TGTGCCAGCAGCAACTCAGCGGGAATATTAGTGGGTTACGAGCAGTACTTC.

This clonotype was observed at least ten times. This rearrangement joins TRBV7-2 to TRBJ1-2, with D unresolved. Trimming removed 1 base from V and 0 bases from J, with 6 bases in between. The CDR3 has 14 amino acids. Germline assignment: CDR1 SGHTA and CDR2 FQGNSA. The CDR3 protein is CASSLEGTNYGYTF. CDR3 DNA sequence: TGTGCCAGCAGCTTAGAAGGGACTAACTATGGCTACACCTTC.

This clonotype was seen a few times. The chain joins TRBV20-1 to TRBJ1-1; 7 bases align to TRBD1. The CDR3 sequence is 13 residues long. The germline V gene has CDR1 DFQATT and CDR2 SNEGSKA (reference sequence). The J segment lost 7 bases and the V segment lost 5 bases, leaving 10 bases of the junction unmatched. CDR3 DNA: TGCAGTGCTCGTACAGGGGATAACTTTGAAGCTTTCTTT. Translating it yields CSARTGDNFEAFF.

This clonotype was recorded at least ten times. V is TRBV10-3 and J is TRBJ2-7; D not certain. Germline V CDR1 and CDR2: ENHRY, SYGVKD. CDR3 length: 13 residues. The V gene lost 4 bases and the J gene lost 0 bases, with 7 bases spanning the gap. CDR3 in amino acids: CAISGVSSYEQYF. The DNA of the CDR3 is TGTGCCATCAGTGGGGTTAGCTCCTACGAGCAGTACTTC.

In this sample, this clonotype turned up a few times. The V gene is TRBV5-1, the J gene TRBJ2-5, with D unresolved. The CDR3 covers 14 residues. Trimming shortened V by 6 bases and J by 3 bases, and 15 bases separated the two germline ends. Per germline, CDR1 SGHRS and CDR2 YFSETQ. CDR3 amino acids: CASKADAGKETQYF. CDR3 nucleotide sequence: TGCGCCAGCAAGGCAGATGCAGGAAAAGAGACCCAGTACTTC.

The genes are TRBV30 and TRBJ2-7; D is unclear. The CDR3 extends over 14 amino acids. CDR1 and CDR2 from the germline V gene are GTSNPN and SVGIG (reference sequence). V dropped 5 bases and J dropped 6 bases, with 20 bases sitting between them. DNA for the CDR3: TGTGCCTGGGCAGTGTCGGGCAGTTTGCGCGAGCAGTACTTC. Encoded protein: CAWAVSGSLREQYF.

The chain joins TRBV6-1 to TRBJ2-1; the match to TRBD2 covers 12 bases. CDR3 length equals 14 residues. The V and J ends lost 11 bases and 6 bases, in that order; junction bases with no gene match: 8. CDR1 and CDR2 from the germline V gene are MNHNS and SASEGT. In DNA, the CDR3 is TGTGCCGTCCGGGCTAGCGGGAGGGGCAATGAGCAGTTCTTC. This encodes CAVRASGRGNEQFF.

This clonotype showed up many times. CDR3 in DNA: TGCAGCGTCGGCAGGGAGAATACCTACGAGCAGTACTTC. It yields the protein CSVGRENTYEQYF. V usage is TRBV29-1 and J usage is TRBJ2-7; the D call may be TRBD1 or TRBD2 (5 bases each). Deletions cut 6 bases from V and 2 bases from J, with 14 bases between. This CDR3 region has 13 residues. Germline V lookup: CDR1 SQVTM, CDR2 ANQGSEA.

In this sample, this clonotype turned up many times. The chain is built from TRBV6-2 or TRBV6-3 and TRBJ2-3, with D perhaps given as TRBD1 or TRBD2 (6 bases each). The CDR3 totals 14 residues. Germline CDR1 reads MNHEY; CDR2 reads SVGEGT. V lost 6 bases and J lost 6, with 16 bases in between. CDR3 sequence: CASSRGPPGDTQYF. CDR3 DNA sequence: TGTGCCAGCAGCCGGGGGCCCCCGGGGGATACGCAGTATTTT.